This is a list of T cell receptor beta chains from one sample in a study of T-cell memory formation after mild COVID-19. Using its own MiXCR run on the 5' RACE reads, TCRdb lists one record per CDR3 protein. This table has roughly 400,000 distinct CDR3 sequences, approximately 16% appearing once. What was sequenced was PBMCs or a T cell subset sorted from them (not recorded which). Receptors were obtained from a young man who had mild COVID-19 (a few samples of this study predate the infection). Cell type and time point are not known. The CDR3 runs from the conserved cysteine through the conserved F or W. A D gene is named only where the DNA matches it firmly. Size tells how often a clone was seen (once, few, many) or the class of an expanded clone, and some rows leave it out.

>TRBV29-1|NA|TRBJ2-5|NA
CSVIRVGETQYF
TGCAGCGTCATCAGGGTAGGAGAGACCCAGTACTTC
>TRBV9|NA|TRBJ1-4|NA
CASSTNGDIDEKLFF
TGTGCCAGCAGCACAAATGGAGACATAGATGAAAAACTGTTTTTT
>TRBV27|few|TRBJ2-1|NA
CASSLFGGEQFF
TGTGCCAGCAGTTTATTCGGGGGAGAGCAGTTCTTC
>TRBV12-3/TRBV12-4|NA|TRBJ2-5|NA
CASQSLGRNQETQYF
TGTGCCAGCCAATCCCTCGGTCGCAACCAAGAGACCCAGTACTTC
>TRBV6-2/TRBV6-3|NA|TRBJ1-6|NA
CASKRRDNSPLHF
TGTGCCAGCAAACGACGGGATAATTCACCCCTCCACTTT
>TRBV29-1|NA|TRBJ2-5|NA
CSVDKGLEETQYF
TGCAGCGTTGATAAGGGGTTGGAGGAGACCCAGTACTTC
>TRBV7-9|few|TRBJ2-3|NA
CASSLLGGVADTQYF
TGTGCCAGCAGCTTACTCGGCGGGGTGGCAGATACGCAGTATTTT
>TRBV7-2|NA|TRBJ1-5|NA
CASSGEVGNQPQHF
TGTGCCAGCAGCGGGGAGGTGGGCAATCAGCCCCAGCATTTT
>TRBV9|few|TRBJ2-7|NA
CASSGTDTYEQYF
TGTGCCAGCTCAGGGACCGATACCTACGAGCAGTACTTC
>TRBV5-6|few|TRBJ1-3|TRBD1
CASSVLGQGRTGNTIYF
TGTGCCAGCAGCGTCCTGGGACAGGGTAGGACTGGAAACACCATATATTTT
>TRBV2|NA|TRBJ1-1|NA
CASLENTEAFF
TGTGCCAGCCTCGAGAACACTGAAGCTTTCTTT
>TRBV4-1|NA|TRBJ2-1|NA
CASTRGAGLNEQFF
TGCGCCAGCACGAGGGGGGCCGGCTTAAATGAGCAGTTCTTC
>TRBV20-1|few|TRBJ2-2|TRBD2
CSAPRLAGGDTGELFF
TGCAGTGCTCCCCGCCTAGCGGGGGGAGACACCGGGGAGCTGTTTTTT
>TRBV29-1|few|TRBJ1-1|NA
CSVGVRNTEAFF
TGCAGCGTTGGGGTTCGGAACACTGAAGCTTTCTTT
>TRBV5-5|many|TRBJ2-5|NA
CASSSWGTQETQYF
TGTGCCAGCAGCTCCTGGGGCACCCAAGAGACCCAGTACTTC
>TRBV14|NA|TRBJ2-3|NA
CASSQHSRGWGDTQYF
TGTGCCAGCAGCCAACATTCGAGGGGATGGGGAGATACGCAGTATTTT
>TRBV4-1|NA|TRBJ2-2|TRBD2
CASSQTSGVTGELFF
TGCGCCAGCAGCCAAACTAGCGGGGTCACCGGGGAGCTGTTTTTT
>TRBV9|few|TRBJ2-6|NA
CASSVDGRGNGANVLTF
TGTGCCAGCAGCGTAGATGGAAGGGGCAATGGGGCCAACGTCCTGACTTTC
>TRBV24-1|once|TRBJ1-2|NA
CATSADGYGYTF
TGTGCCACCAGTGCGGACGGCTATGGCTACACCTTC
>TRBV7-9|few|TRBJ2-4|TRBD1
CASSLGTVLAKNIQYF
TGTGCCAGCAGCCTCGGGACAGTCTTAGCCAAAAACATTCAGTACTTC
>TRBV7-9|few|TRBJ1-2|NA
CASSLRLGDRNYGYTF
TGTGCCAGCAGCTTACGTCTCGGGGACCGTAACTATGGCTACACCTTC
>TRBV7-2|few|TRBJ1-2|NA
CASSYDRSQYYGYTF
TGTGCCAGCAGTTACGACCGGAGTCAGTACTATGGCTACACCTTC
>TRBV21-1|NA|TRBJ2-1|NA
CATSGGFDRDEQFF
TGTGCCACATCGGGCGGGTTTGATCGAGATGAGCAGTTCTTC
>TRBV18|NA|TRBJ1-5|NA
CASSKEGQPQHF
TGTGCCAGCTCCAAGGAGGGACAGCCCCAGCATTTT
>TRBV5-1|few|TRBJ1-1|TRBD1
CASSTMTGFTEAFF
TGCGCCAGCAGCACAATGACAGGGTTCACTGAAGCTTTCTTT
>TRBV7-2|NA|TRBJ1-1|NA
CASSSSRGLGAFF
TGTGCCAGCAGCTCCAGCCGGGGCCTTGGGGCTTTCTTT
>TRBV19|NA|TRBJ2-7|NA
CASSILTGSHEQYF
TGTGCCAGTAGTATACTAACAGGATCCCACGAGCAGTACTTC
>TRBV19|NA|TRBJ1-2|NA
CASGTGSPGGYTF
TGTGCCAGTGGGACCGGGAGCCCGGGAGGCTACACCTTC
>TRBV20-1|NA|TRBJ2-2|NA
CARRKAATGELFF
TGCGCACGACGGAAGGCGGCCACCGGGGAGCTGTTTTTT
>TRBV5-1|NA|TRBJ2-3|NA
CASSLAWGGATDTQYF
TGCGCCAGCAGCTTGGCCTGGGGCGGGGCCACAGATACGCAGTATTTT
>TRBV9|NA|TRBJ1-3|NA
CASSVEGAGNTIYF
TGTGCCAGCAGCGTAGAAGGGGCTGGAAACACCATATATTTT
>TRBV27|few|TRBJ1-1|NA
CASSIRGPVGTEAFF
TGTGCCAGCAGTATCAGGGGCCCGGTAGGCACTGAAGCTTTCTTT
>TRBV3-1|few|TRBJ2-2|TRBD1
CASSHTGTGDRELFF
TGTGCCAGCAGCCACACCGGGACAGGGGACCGGGAGCTGTTTTTT
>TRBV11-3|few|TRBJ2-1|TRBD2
CASSLGTSGDEQFF
TGTGCCAGCAGCTTGGGGACTAGTGGCGATGAGCAGTTCTTC
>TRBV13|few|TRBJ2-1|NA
CASSLGGTSNEQFF
TGTGCCAGCAGCTTAGGGGGGACATCGAATGAGCAGTTCTTC
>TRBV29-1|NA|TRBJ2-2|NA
CSVGRGGGELFF
TGCAGCGTTGGAAGGGGAGGCGGGGAGCTGTTTTTT
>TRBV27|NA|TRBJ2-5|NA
CASSLDRRGETQYF
TGTGCCAGCAGTTTAGACAGGCGGGGGGAGACCCAGTACTTC
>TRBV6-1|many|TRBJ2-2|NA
CASSEPNTGELFF
TGTGCCAGCAGTGAACCAAACACCGGGGAGCTGTTTTTT
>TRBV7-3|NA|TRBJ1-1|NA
CASSPGLMNTEAFF
TGTGCCAGCAGCCCAGGACTCATGAACACTGAAGCTTTCTTT
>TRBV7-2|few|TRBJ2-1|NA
CASGLGSYNEQFF
TGTGCCAGCGGACTTGGATCCTACAATGAGCAGTTCTTC
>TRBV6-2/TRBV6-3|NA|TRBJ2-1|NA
CASSYSRAYNEQFF
TGTGCCAGCAGTTACTCGAGGGCCTACAATGAGCAGTTCTTC
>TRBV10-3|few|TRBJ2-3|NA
CAISDSTQYF
TGTGCCATCAGTGACAGTACGCAGTATTTT
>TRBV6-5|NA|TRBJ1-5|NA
CASSYGGLFGGPQHF
TGTGCCAGCAGTTATGGCGGGCTCTTCGGGGGACCCCAGCATTTT
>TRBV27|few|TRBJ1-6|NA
CASSFLSGDSPLHF
TGTGCCAGCAGTTTTTTGTCAGGGGATTCACCCCTCCACTTT
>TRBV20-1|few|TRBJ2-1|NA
CSGKFGNSYNEQFF
TGCAGTGGCAAATTTGGTAACTCCTACAATGAGCAGTTCTTC
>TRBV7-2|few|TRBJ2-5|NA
CASSLDLQGQETQYF
TGTGCCAGCAGCTTAGATCTTCAGGGGCAAGAGACCCAGTACTTC
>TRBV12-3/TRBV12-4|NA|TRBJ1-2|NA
CASSPGCGYTF
TGTGCCAGCAGCCCCGGGTGTGGCTACACCTTC